What follows are 8 T cell receptor beta chains derived from one specimen sequenced in a study of T cell clonality in common variable immunodeficiency. Study-wide points: Common variable immunodeficiency TCR beta sequences reportedly had fewer deletions and N-nucleotide insertions.

The repertoire was sequenced with immunoSEQ multiplex PCR; TCRdb's copy has only in-frame clones and lacks some. This sample has approximately 30,000 clones, each found more than once. Their recognized antigens are unknown. The sample taken for sequencing was peripheral blood mononuclear cells. These receptors all stem from a human donor with common variable immunodeficiency.

This clone has ten or more counts. The CDR3 end is not reached by the read, which stops 3 residues before it; the germline J gene fills it in. The chain uses TRBV7-3 and TRBJ2-6; D is ambiguous. The CDR3 loop spans 15 amino acids. Deletions cut 2 bases from V and 0 bases from J, with 5 bases between. In germline, CDR1 is SGHTA, CDR2 FQGTGA. CDR3 DNA (partial): TGTGCCAGCAGCTTAGAGGTCTCTGGGGCCAACGTC. Amino acids: CASSLEVSGANV. The full CDR3 protein reads CASSLEVSGANVLTF. The full variable domain, in which reference TRBV7-3 and TRBJ2-6 provide the parts outside the CDR3, is GAGVSQTPSNKVTEKGKYVELRCDPISGHTALYWYRQSLGQGPEFLIYFQGTGAADDSGLPNDRFFAVRPEGSVSTLKIQRTERGDSAVYLCASSLEVSGANVLTFGAGSRLTVL.

This clone was found a few times. The observed sequence ends 3 residues before the CDR3 terminus, with the missing tail filled in from the germline J gene. The V gene is TRBV30, the J gene TRBJ2-1; D may be TRBD2 (5 bases). Trimming pared 5 bases from V and 8 bases from J, leaving 10 bases between. This CDR3 has 11 amino acids. Germline-derived CDR1 and CDR2 are GTSNPN and SVGIG (reference sequence). Here the CDR3 reads CAWALRDEQFF. The CDR3 bases that were read are TGTGCCTGGGCCCTGAGGGATGAG. Full variable domain (rest looked up from reference TRBV30 and TRBJ2-1): SQTIHQWPATLVQPVGSPLSLECTVEGTSNPNLYWYRQAAGRGLQLLFYSVGIGQISSEVPQNLSASRPQDRQFILSSKKLLLSDSGFYLCAWALRDEQFFGPGTRLTVL.

This clone was recorded at least ten times. The sequence runs out 3 residues before the end of the CDR3; the remainder is reconstructed from the germline J gene. V gene TRBV18 combines with J gene TRBJ1-1; D remains ambiguous. Germline V gives CDR1 KGHSH, CDR2 LQKENI. V shed 1 base and J shed 1 base, with 7 bases lying between them. There are 14 residues in the CDR3. The sequenced CDR3 bases are TGTGCCAGCTCACCACTGGCAGAGAACACTGAA. Protein sequence: CASSPLAENTE. The full CDR3 protein reads CASSPLAENTEAFF.

This clone has a count of ten or more. The sequenced fragment ends 3 residues before the CDR3 boundary, so the rest is inferred from the germline J gene. The chain joins TRBV30 to TRBJ2-5; either TRBD1 or TRBD2 may fit D (5 bases each). V gave up 1 base and J gave up 7 bases, with 16 bases separating them. This CDR3 spans 14 amino acids. Looked up from germline, CDR1 is GTSNPN and CDR2 is SVGIG (reference sequence). The DNA read from the CDR3 is TGTGCCTGGAGTGATTCTAGAGGGGCAGGGACC. Residues: CAWSDSRGAGT. The full CDR3 reads CAWSDSRGAGTQYF. Variable domain in full (rest from reference TRBV30 and TRBJ2-5): SQTIHQWPATLVQPVGSPLSLECTVEGTSNPNLYWYRQAAGRGLQLLFYSVGIGQISSEVPQNLSASRPQDRQFILSSKKLLLSDSGFYLCAWSDSRGAGTQYFGPGTRLLVL.

Notes on this clone: Read coverage stops 3 residues before the CDR3 terminus; the germline J gene supplies the remainder. The chain uses TRBV30 and TRBJ1-6, with D uncertain. The CDR3 is 12 amino acids. Trimming pared 1 base from V and 8 bases from J, leaving 6 bases between. The V gene's germline CDR1 is GTSNPN and CDR2 SVGIG (reference sequence). CDR3 amino acids: CAWSDSYSPLHF. The sequenced CDR3 bases are TGTGCCTGGAGTGACAGTTATTCACCC.

This clone came up a few times. The read halts 3 residues ahead of the CDR3 end, with the missing end drawn from the germline J gene. The chain links TRBV19 to TRBJ1-4, with 7 bases identical to TRBD1. Germline loops: CDR1 LNHDA, CDR2 SQIVND (reference sequence). CDR3 length: 14 amino acids. With V trimmed by 4 bases and J by 6 bases, 5 bases remained unmatched. Here the CDR3 reads CASSKRGRYEKLFF. Incomplete CDR3 DNA: TGTGCCAGTAGTAAGAGGGGGCGGTATGAAAAA.

In its sample, this clone ranks as medium-sized. The observed sequence ends 3 residues before the CDR3 terminus, with the missing tail filled in from the germline J gene. The J gene is TRBJ2-5, the V gene TRBV15; D ambiguous. The CDR3 has 12 residues. The V gene lost 3 bases and the J gene lost 5 bases, with 7 bases spanning the gap. Germline CDR1 LNHNV, CDR2 YYDKDF (reference sequence). Incomplete CDR3 DNA: TGTGCCACCAGCAGTACTTGGGAGACC. It specifies CATSSTWET. The whole CDR3 sequence reads CATSSTWETQYF.

Note on this clone: The CDR3 extends 3 residues past the end of the read, so its final part is completed from the germline J gene. The chain links TRBV20-1 to TRBJ2-7; possibly TRBD1 for D (6 bases). The V and J ends lost 7 bases and 2 bases respectively, with 9 bases between them. This CDR3 region has 11 residues. The germline CDR1 and CDR2 sequences are DFQATT and SNEGSKA (reference sequence). This chain's CDR3 is CSGTVTYEQYF. The DNA read from the CDR3 is TGCAGTGGGACAGTTACCTACGAG.